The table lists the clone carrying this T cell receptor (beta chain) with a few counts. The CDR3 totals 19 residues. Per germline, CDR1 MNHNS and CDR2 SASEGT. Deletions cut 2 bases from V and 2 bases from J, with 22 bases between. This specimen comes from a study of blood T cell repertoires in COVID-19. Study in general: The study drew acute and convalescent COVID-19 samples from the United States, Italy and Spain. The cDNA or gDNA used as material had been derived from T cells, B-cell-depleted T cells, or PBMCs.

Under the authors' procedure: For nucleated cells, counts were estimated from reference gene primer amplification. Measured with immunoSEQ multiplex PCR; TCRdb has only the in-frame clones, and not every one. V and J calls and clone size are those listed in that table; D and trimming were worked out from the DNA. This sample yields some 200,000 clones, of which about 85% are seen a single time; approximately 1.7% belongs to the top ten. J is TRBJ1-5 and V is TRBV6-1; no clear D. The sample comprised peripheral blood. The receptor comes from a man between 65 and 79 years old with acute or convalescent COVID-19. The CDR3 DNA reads TGTGCCAGCAGTGAAAGCCCCCCGGCCGGGGTGACGGGCAATCAGCCCCAGCATTTT. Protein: CASSESPPAGVTGNQPQHF.